These 7 T cell receptor beta chains were all obtained from the same sample, sequenced in a study of blood T cell repertoires in COVID-19. Using immunoSEQ multiplex PCR, the repertoire was profiled, and TCRdb retains in-frame clones only, with some absent. The sample has 55,000 or so clones, about nine tenths seen once; the top ten hold under 4%. The sequencing input was peripheral blood. The receptor set was obtained from a man aged 40-55 years with COVID-19, enrolled during active disease.

The CDR3 sequence is CASSLGGGQNEQFF. In DNA form, the CDR3 reads TGTGCCAGCAGCTTGGGGGGAGGGCAAAATGAGCAGTTCTTC. The rearrangement joins TRBV5-4 to TRBJ2-1, with 7 bases matching TRBD2. The germline CDR1 and CDR2 sequences are SGHNT and YYREEE (reference sequence). The V and J ends lost 0 bases and 7 bases, in that order; junction bases with no gene match: 4. This CDR3 region has 14 residues.

This sequence joins TRBV21-1 and TRBJ2-7; the table's TRBD1 call for D was not verified on the DNA. TRBV21-1 is flagged as a pseudogene. The CDR3 spans 14 residues. Here the CDR3 reads CASSSRTGKYEQYF. The CDR3 DNA reads as TGTGCCAGCAGCTCCCGGACAGGCAAGTACGAGCAGTACTTC.

The chain has TRBV5-1 and TRBJ1-1; 10 bases line up with TRBD1. CDR3 length equals 16 residues. V lost 1 base and J lost 3; bases outside the gene matches: 6. Germline V gene lookup returns CDR1 SGHRS and CDR2 YFSETQ. Written as DNA, the CDR3 is TGCGCCAGCAGCTTGAGGGGACAGGGGTTCGACACTGAAGCTTTCTTT. This translates into CASSLRGQGFDTEAFF.

This sequence joins TRBV5-4 and TRBJ1-1; D ambiguous. CDR3 size: 15 residues. V lost 0 bases and J lost 3, with 12 bases in between. Germline V gene data show CDR1 as SGHNT and CDR2 as YYREEE (reference sequence). CDR3 in amino acids: CASSLAPRQDTEAFF. The CDR3 bases are TGTGCCAGCAGCTTGGCCCCACGGCAGGACACTGAAGCTTTCTTT.

V gene TRBV4-1 combines with J gene TRBJ1-1, with TRBD1 as a possible D gene (5 bases). Germline V gives CDR1 MGHRA, CDR2 YSYEKL. The germline V and J ends were trimmed by 1 base and 1 base, with 13 bases remaining between them. The CDR3 sequence is 16 residues long. CDR3 sequence (DNA): TGCGCCAGCAGCCAAGCCCCGGGACTGAAGAACACTGAAGCTTTCTTT. Protein sequence: CASSQAPGLKNTEAFF.

This chain links TRBV2 with TRBJ1-6; D uncertain. V lost 4 bases to trimming and J lost 9 bases, with 13 bases between them. Germline V gene data show CDR1 as SNHLY and CDR2 as FYNNEI. The CDR3 runs to 14 residues. CDR3 sequence (DNA): TGTGCCAGCAGTGCCGAGGGTAACAGTTCACCCCTCCACTTT. Its protein is CASSAEGNSSPLHF.

V usage is TRBV3-1 (or the pseudogene TRBV3-2) and J usage is TRBJ2-5; D may be TRBD2 (6 bases). CDR3 length: 14 amino acids. Trimming left V 3 bases short and J 4 bases short, with 12 bases between. Germline CDR1 LGHDT, CDR2 YNNKEL (reference sequence). CDR3 in amino acids: CASSHVAAGETQYF. In DNA, the CDR3 is TGTGCCAGCAGCCACGTGGCAGCGGGAGAGACCCAGTACTTC.